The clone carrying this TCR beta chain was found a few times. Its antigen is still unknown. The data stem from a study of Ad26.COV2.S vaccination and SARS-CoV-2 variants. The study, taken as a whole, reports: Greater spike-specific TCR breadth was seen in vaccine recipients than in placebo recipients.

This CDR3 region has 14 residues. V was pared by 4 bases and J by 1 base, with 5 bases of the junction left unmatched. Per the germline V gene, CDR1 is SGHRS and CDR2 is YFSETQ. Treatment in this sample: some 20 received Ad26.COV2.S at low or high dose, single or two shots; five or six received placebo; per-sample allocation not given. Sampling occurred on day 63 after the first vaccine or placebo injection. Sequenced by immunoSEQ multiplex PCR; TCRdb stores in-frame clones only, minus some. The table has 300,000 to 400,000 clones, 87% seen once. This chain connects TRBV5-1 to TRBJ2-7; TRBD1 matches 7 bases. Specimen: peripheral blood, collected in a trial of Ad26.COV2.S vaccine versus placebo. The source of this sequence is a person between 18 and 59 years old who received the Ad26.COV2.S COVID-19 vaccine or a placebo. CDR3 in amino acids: CASSTRQGSYEQYF. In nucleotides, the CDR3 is TGCGCCAGCAGCACCAGACAGGGTTCCTACGAGCAGTACTTC.